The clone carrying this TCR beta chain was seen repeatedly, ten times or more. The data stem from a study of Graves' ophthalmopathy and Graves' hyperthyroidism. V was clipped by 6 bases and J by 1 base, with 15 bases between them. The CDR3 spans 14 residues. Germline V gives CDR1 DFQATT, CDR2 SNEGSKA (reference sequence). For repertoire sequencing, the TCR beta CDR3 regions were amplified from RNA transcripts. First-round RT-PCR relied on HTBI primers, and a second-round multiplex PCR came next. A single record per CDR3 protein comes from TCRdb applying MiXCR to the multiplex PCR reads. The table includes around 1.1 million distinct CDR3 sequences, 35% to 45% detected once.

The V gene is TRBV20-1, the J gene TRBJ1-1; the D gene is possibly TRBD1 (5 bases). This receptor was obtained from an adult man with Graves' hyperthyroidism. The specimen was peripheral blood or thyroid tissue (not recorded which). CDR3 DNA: TGCAGTGCGAGGATCCCCACAGGGAACACTGAAGCTTTCTTT. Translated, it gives CSARIPTGNTEAFF.